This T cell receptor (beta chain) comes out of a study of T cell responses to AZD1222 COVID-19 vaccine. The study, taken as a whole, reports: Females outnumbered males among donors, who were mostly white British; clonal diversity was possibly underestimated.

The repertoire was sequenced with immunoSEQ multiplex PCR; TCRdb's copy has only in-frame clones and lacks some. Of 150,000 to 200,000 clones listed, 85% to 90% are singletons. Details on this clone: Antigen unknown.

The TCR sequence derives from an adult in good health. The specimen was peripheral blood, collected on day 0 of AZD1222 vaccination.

CDR3 residues: CATLYGGELFF. In DNA, the CDR3 is TGTGCCACCCTGTATGGCGGGGAGCTGTTTTTT. The chain is built from TRBV19 and TRBJ2-2; D unclear. Per germline, CDR1 LNHDA and CDR2 SQIVND (reference sequence). This CDR3 region has 11 residues. The V end was cut by 10 bases, the J end by 7 bases, with 10 bases between.